This T cell receptor (beta chain) is from a study of T cell responses to AZD1222 COVID-19 vaccine (dated by TCRdb to the early 2020s). A note on the overall study: TCR sequencing covered more than 230 trial participants: some 210 given two doses of AZD1222 and 26 given two doses of MenACWY control vaccine. Trial participants were enrolled into age subgroups of 18-55, 56-69 and 70-plus years, which contained around 150, 28 and 57 TCR-sequenced participants, respectively. Beyond this particular receptor, the publication reports: Reportedly, close to half of the unique spike-specific TCRs recognized epitopes lying outside the regions that are mutated in the B.1.351 and B.1.1.7 variants. CD4 TCRs associated with the vaccine covered the entire spike protein, and the dominant responses were in regions 160-218 and 743-854. In the small 56-69-year group, the increase in depth fell short of significance, most likely because of low power. Conclusions about previously exposed vaccinees were limited because only six AZD1222 recipients were SARS-CoV-2 seropositive at baseline. Participants were mostly white British and included more females than males, and it was suggested by the authors that clonal diversity may have been underestimated. After two AZD1222 doses, both the breadth and the depth of spike-specific TCRs were significantly higher than at day 0 and than in MenACWY recipients. Because no day 14 peak-response samples were available, repertoires were characterized only after the peak T cell response.

The CDR3 regions of human TCRbeta chains were analyzed by immunosequencing. The paper's processing steps were these. TCRs in the repertoires were compared against a reference library of SARS-CoV-2-specific TCRs that had been generated with the MIRA antigen-specificity platform. Breadth was defined as the fraction of unique TCRs that were SARS-CoV-2-associated. Depth was defined as the fraction of total T cells that were SARS-CoV-2-associated. Using the MIRA data, each spike-specific TCR was mapped to the spike region that the TCR reacts to and placed in a CD4 or CD8 class. Log10-transformed breadth and depth values were compared by one-way ANOVA with Sidak's multiple comparisons tests. TCRdb took this table from immuneACCESS and kept in-frame rearrangements with V and J called. Such tables lack part of the clones; where checked against another copy, unresolved V genes explain under half of the gap, and the rest is unexplained. V and J calls and clone size come straight from that table; D and trimming were deduced from the DNA. The sample table records some 150,000 clones; around 83% of these occur just once. The ten largest clonotypes hold roughly 4.3% of the sample.

In the paper's terms, the time point label means: baseline before first vaccination. Reading the label with the study, this specimen's treatment or condition is: meningococcal conjugate vaccine given as trial control. Vaccinee samples were obtained from the UK trials COV001 and COV002, which included a single-blind randomized controlled phase 2/3 trial of AZD1222 (ChAdOx1 nCoV-19) in healthy adults. For TCRbeta chain sequencing, PBMC samples were collected from trial participants at day 0 and at day 28 after the second dose. This clone was seen repeatedly, ten times or more. The antigen this receptor binds is unknown. No base-level quality is on record; no much larger clone is a single base apart. From cysteine to phenylalanine, the CDR3 is 14 amino acids long. Only the CDR3 part of the read is kept: 42 bases, read in frame from the first base. CDR1 and CDR2 are read off the germline V gene as SGHAT and FQNNGV. V loses 1 base of germline sequence and J loses 3 bases, and the interval between the two ends is 10 bases.

This material consisted of peripheral blood, taken on day 0 of MenACWY control vaccination. This chain joins TRBV11-2 to TRBJ2-7; TRBD1 is a weak D gene call, 6 bases matching. This TCR came from an adult in good health. The CDR3 region: CASSLGTVSYEQYF. The bases read TGTGCCAGCAGCTTAGGGACAGTGAGCTACGAGCAGTACTTC.